A single sample is the source of the 26 T cell receptor beta chains below, sequenced in a study of T cell repertoires in cytomegalovirus infection. TCRdb called the reads again in MiXCR, with one record for every CDR3 protein. The profile shows 310,000 or so distinct CDR3 sequences, 20% to 25% of them singletons. For these receptors, no antigen is known. The input for sequencing was cultured PBMCs, taken from culture after CMV antigen stimulation. The receptor set was obtained from a human donor in good health (CMV status not recorded). Some clones in this sample may be carry-over from other donors' samples.

This clonotype appeared a single time. The J gene is TRBJ1-1, the V gene TRBV7-8; D is ambiguous. This CDR3 has 14 amino acids. Germline CDR1 SGHVS, CDR2 FQNEAQ. The ends were cut back, 11 bases at V and 2 bases at J, with 18 bases in the middle. The CDR3 DNA is TGTGCCTCAACTCCCAGGCTAGAAAACACTGAAGCTTTCTTT. As protein: CASTPRLENTEAFF.

This clonotype was recorded at least ten times. This rearrangement joins TRBV6-2 or TRBV6-3 to TRBJ1-1; 7 nucleotides align to TRBD1. CDR1 MNHEY and CDR2 SVGEGT come from the germline V gene. V gave up 4 bases and J gave up 2 bases; unmatched junction bases: 7. This CDR3 comprises 15 residues. The CDR3: CASSWPGQLNTEAFF. CDR3 DNA: TGTGCCAGCAGTTGGCCGGGACAGCTCAACACTGAAGCTTTCTTT.

The chain links TRBV9 to TRBJ2-5; weak D call: TRBD1 (6 bases). Germline V gene sequence: CDR1 SGDLS, CDR2 YYNGEE. V was clipped by 3 bases and J by 5 bases, with 8 bases between them. This CDR3 has 12 amino acids. The CDR3 bases are TGTGCCAGCAGCGGACAGGTTGAGACCCAGTACTTC. Protein sequence: CASSGQVETQYF.

The chain joins TRBV7-2 to TRBJ2-1; the match to TRBD2 covers 9 bases. Germline trimming cut 5 bases from V and 0 bases from J; bases unmatched to any gene: 14. This CDR3 comprises 19 residues. Germline V gives CDR1 SGHTA, CDR2 FQGNSA. CDR3 protein: CASSQPGLADYYSYNEQFF. CDR3 nucleotides: TGTGCCAGCAGCCAACCGGGACTAGCAGACTACTACTCCTACAATGAGCAGTTCTTC.

In this sample, this clonotype turned up a few times. Here the CDR3 reads CAISDGLAGVTGELFF. CDR3 nucleotide sequence: TGTGCCATCAGTGATGGACTAGCGGGAGTCACCGGGGAGCTGTTTTTT. The chain has TRBV10-3 and TRBJ2-2; TRBD2 aligns across 13 bases. Germline V gene sequence: CDR1 ENHRY, CDR2 SYGVKD. With V trimmed by 3 bases and J by 4 bases, 2 bases remained unmatched. This CDR3 contains 16 residues.

J is TRBJ1-5 and V is TRBV6-2 or TRBV6-3; D is unclear. This CDR3 has 13 residues. The ends were cut back, 6 bases at V and 7 bases at J, with 13 bases in the middle. Germline CDR1 is MNHEY and CDR2 is SVGEGT. CDR3 coding DNA: TGTGCCAGCAGGCAACTCGAGGGACAGCCCCAGCATTTT. Translated: CASRQLEGQPQHF.

This clonotype was observed a few times. This chain links TRBV6-1 with TRBJ1-3; D possibly corresponds to TRBD1 (5 bases). The V and J ends lost 5 bases and 2 bases respectively, with 10 bases between them. Germline CDR1 MNHNS, CDR2 SASEGT. The CDR3 runs to 14 residues. CDR3 sequence (DNA): TGTGCCAGCAGTTATGGGGGGACTGGAAACACCATATATTTT. Translating it yields CASSYGGTGNTIYF.

The table lists this clonotype with many counts. The chain employs TRBV7-2 and TRBJ2-1; TRBD1 matches at 7 bases. The CDR3 has 15 residues. The V segment lost 1 base and the J segment 6 bases; nucleotides outside the gene matches: 6. CDR1 and CDR2 from the germline V gene are SGHTA and FQGNSA. CDR3 amino acids: CASSLDEGAFNEQFF. In nucleotides, the CDR3 is TGTGCCAGCAGCTTAGATGAGGGGGCTTTCAATGAGCAGTTCTTC.

This clonotype was counted a few times. The chain combines TRBV28 with TRBJ1-2; the D gene is possibly TRBD1 (6 bases). V lost 6 bases and J 8 bases, leaving 19 bases between the germline ends. Per germline, CDR1 MDHEN and CDR2 SYDVKM. This CDR3 region has 14 residues. The DNA for the CDR3 is TGTGCCAGCAGCGGCGGCTGGGGGCTGGGAGGCTACACCTTC. It translates to CASSGGWGLGGYTF.

This clonotype was seen many times. The chain has TRBV28 and TRBJ1-2; 9 bases match TRBD1. Per germline, CDR1 MDHEN and CDR2 SYDVKM. The CDR3 extends over 12 amino acids. Trimming cost V 6 bases and J 8 bases; bases outside gene matches: 4. This CDR3 is CASSTGGWGYTF. The CDR3 DNA is TGTGCCAGCAGCACAGGGGGCTGGGGCTACACCTTC.

Only one count was recorded for this clonotype. V gene TRBV28 combines with J gene TRBJ2-7, with 12 bases that match TRBD1. Germline V gene data show CDR1 as MDHEN and CDR2 as SYDVKM. Unmatched junction bases numbered 8, after V lost 6 bases and J lost 5 bases. The CDR3 loop spans 15 amino acids. CDR3 DNA: TGTGCCAGCAGCAATCCGGGACAGGGGGCCAACGAGCAGTACTTC. Translated: CASSNPGQGANEQYF. The variable domain in full, completed from reference TRBV28 and TRBJ2-7, reads DVKVTQSSRYLVKRTGEKVFLECVQDMDHENMFWYRQDPGLGLRLIYFSYDVKMKEKGDIPEGYSVSREKKERFSLILESASTNQTSMYLCASSNPGQGANEQYFGPGTRLTVT.

The chain employs TRBV19 and TRBJ2-1, with 14 bases fitting TRBD2. With 6 bases clipped from V and 6 bases from J, the junction kept 4 bases outside the gene matches. This CDR3 is 15 amino acids long. The germline CDR1 and CDR2 sequences are LNHDA and SQIVND (reference sequence). The CDR3 reads CASRTGLAGGNEQFF. In DNA, the CDR3 is TGTGCCAGTAGGACCGGACTAGCGGGAGGCAATGAGCAGTTCTTC.

The chain carries TRBV3-1 and TRBJ2-2; possibly TRBD1 for D (5 bases). Trimming removed 4 bases at V and 11 bases at J, with 11 bases between. The germline V gene has CDR1 LGHDT and CDR2 YNNKEL (reference sequence). This CDR3 is built from 12 residues. Here the CDR3 DNA reads TGTGCCAGCAGCCCCCTTGACAGAGAGCTGTTTTTT. Protein: CASSPLDRELFF.

This clonotype has just a few counts. J is TRBJ2-1 and V is TRBV29-1, with TRBD1 identical over 9 bases. Germline V gene lookup returns CDR1 SQVTM and CDR2 ANQGSEA. The V gene end was trimmed by 6 bases and the J gene end by 6 bases; junction bases not matched to a gene: 12. This CDR3 comprises 15 residues. The CDR3 here is CSVYHRGLAGNEQFF. For the CDR3, the DNA is TGCAGCGTGTACCACAGGGGGCTTGCGGGCAATGAGCAGTTCTTC.

This sequence joins TRBV7-6 and TRBJ2-1; D gene uncertain. Deletions cut 1 base from V and 8 bases from J, with 9 bases between. Germline V gives CDR1 SGHVS, CDR2 FNYEAQ. The CDR3 is 13 residues long. In DNA form, the CDR3 reads TGTGCCAGCAGCTTAGGCTCTAGTTATGAGCAGTTCTTC. Protein: CASSLGSSYEQFF.

This clonotype was seen ten or more times. The V and J genes are TRBV7-8 and TRBJ1-3; D ambiguous. CDR3 length equals 12 residues. The germline CDR1 and CDR2 sequences are SGHVS and FQNEAQ. V was shortened by 2 bases and J by 4 bases, with 3 bases between the two germline ends. Here the CDR3 DNA reads TGTGCCAGCAGCTTACGCGGAAACACCATATATTTT. It specifies CASSLRGNTIYF.

This clonotype was observed a few times. This chain links TRBV7-3 with TRBJ2-1; 13 nucleotides line up with TRBD2. CDR1 is SGHTA and CDR2 is FQGTGA in the germline V gene. The CDR3 is 15 residues long. V lost 4 bases to trimming and J lost 8 bases; unmatched junction nucleotides: 5. CDR3 DNA sequence: TGTGCCAGCAGCTGGACTAGCGGGGGCCTCGATGAGCAGTTCTTC. Translation gives CASSWTSGGLDEQFF.

This clonotype was picked up many times. J is TRBJ2-3 and V is TRBV19; 11 bases are a match to TRBD2. V shed 6 bases and J 1 base; nucleotides not matched to a gene: 27. This CDR3 has 23 residues. Germline V gives CDR1 LNHDA, CDR2 SQIVND (reference sequence). The CDR3 protein is CASSLRDTPGLADQRKGTDTQYF. CDR3 bases: TGTGCCAGTAGCCTCAGGGACACCCCGGGACTAGCGGACCAACGAAAAGGCACAGATACGCAGTATTTT.

This clonotype has at least ten counts. J is TRBJ1-3 and V is TRBV7-2, with a weak D call TRBD1 (5 bases). Trimming shortened V by 5 bases and J by 1 base, and 12 bases separated the two germline ends. CDR3 length: 15 amino acids. Germline V CDR1 and CDR2: SGHTA, FQGNSA. The CDR3 reads CASSPDGHSGNTIYF. CDR3 DNA sequence: TGTGCCAGCAGCCCAGACGGACATTCTGGAAACACCATATATTTT. Complete variable domain (other parts from reference TRBV7-2 and TRBJ1-3): GAGVSQSPSNKVTEKGKDVELRCDPISGHTALYWYRQSLGQGLEFLIYFQGNSAPDKSGLPSDRFSAERTGGSVSTLTIQRTQQEDSAVYLCASSPDGHSGNTIYFGEGSWLTVV.

This clonotype occurred a few times. This chain's CDR3 is CASSAQHRKGTEAFF. The CDR3 nucleotides are TGTGCCAGTAGTGCCCAACACCGTAAGGGGACTGAAGCTTTCTTT. This sequence joins TRBV19 and TRBJ1-1; D might be TRBD1 (5 bases). Trimming left V 5 bases short and J 5 bases short, with 18 bases between. This CDR3 is 15 amino acids long. Germline CDR1 and CDR2: LNHDA and SQIVND (reference sequence). The full variable domain, in which reference TRBV19 and TRBJ1-1 provide the parts outside the CDR3, is DGGITQSPKYLFRKEGQNVTLSCEQNLNHDAMYWYRQDPGQGLRLIYYSQIVNDFQKGDIAEGYSVSREKKESFPLTVTSAQKNPTAFYLCASSAQHRKGTEAFFGQGTRLTVV.

This clonotype has a handful of counts. This chain joins TRBV7-2 and TRBJ2-2; D is perhaps TRBD2 (5 bases). Trimming stripped 2 bases from V and 4 bases from J, with 14 bases between. Germline assignment: CDR1 SGHTA and CDR2 FQGNSA. The CDR3 has 16 amino acids. This chain's CDR3 is CASSLSDSEITGELFF. CDR3 sequence (DNA): TGTGCCAGCAGCTTATCAGATAGCGAGATCACCGGGGAGCTGTTTTTT. The full variable domain, in which reference TRBV7-2 and TRBJ2-2 provide the parts outside the CDR3, is GAGVSQSPSNKVTEKGKDVELRCDPISGHTALYWYRQSLGQGLEFLIYFQGNSAPDKSGLPSDRFSAERTGGSVSTLTIQRTQQEDSAVYLCASSLSDSEITGELFFGEGSRLTVL.

This sequence joins TRBV20-1 and TRBJ2-5, with 11 positions matching TRBD2. CDR3 size: 15 residues. Trimming took 0 bases from V and 5 from J; bases not matched to a gene: 5. Germline CDR1 reads DFQATT; CDR2 reads SNEGSKA (reference sequence). CDR3: CSARDSGRAHETQYF. Written as DNA, the CDR3 is TGCAGTGCTAGAGATAGCGGGAGGGCCCATGAGACCCAGTACTTC.

In its sample, this clonotype was seen many times. This chain links TRBV7-2 with TRBJ2-1; TRBD2 matches at 11 bases. Trimming cost V 5 bases and J 9 bases; bases outside gene matches: 9. Germline V CDR1 and CDR2: SGHTA, FQGNSA. The CDR3 contains 15 residues. The CDR3 DNA reads as TGTGCCAGCAGCATTAAAGGACTAGCGGGCGGTGAGCAGTTCTTC. Its translation: CASSIKGLAGGEQFF. Full variable domain (outside the CDR3, taken from reference TRBV7-2 and TRBJ2-1): GAGVSQSPSNKVTEKGKDVELRCDPISGHTALYWYRQSLGQGLEFLIYFQGNSAPDKSGLPSDRFSAERTGGSVSTLTIQRTQQEDSAVYLCASSIKGLAGGEQFFGPGTRLTVL.

J is TRBJ1-5 and V is TRBV12-3 or TRBV12-4; D may be TRBD1 (5 bases). There are 16 residues in the CDR3. V lost 6 bases to trimming and J lost 0 bases, with 15 bases between them. In nucleotides, the CDR3 is TGTGCCAGCAGCCTACGTCCGGACATTAGCAATCAGCCCCAGCATTTT. Translation: CASSLRPDISNQPQHF.

The chain carries TRBV4-2 and TRBJ2-5; TRBD2 matches at 10 bases. Germline V gene data show CDR1 as LGHNA and CDR2 as YNFKEQ. Germline trimming cut 4 bases from V and 2 bases from J; bases unmatched to any gene: 7. The CDR3 covers 16 residues. The CDR3 sequence: CASSRNLLAGQETQYF. As DNA, the CDR3 is TGTGCCAGCAGCCGAAACCTACTAGCGGGGCAAGAGACCCAGTACTTC.

DNA for the CDR3: TGCGCCAGCAGCGAGACACAGGGGGCCGCAGATACGCAGTATTTT. It yields the protein CASSETQGAADTQYF. The chain has TRBV4-3 and TRBJ2-3; TRBD1 matches at 9 bases. V was pared by 5 bases and J by 4 bases, with 7 bases of the junction left unmatched. CDR1 and CDR2 (germline): LGHNA, YSLEER. This CDR3 is 15 amino acids long.